The clone carrying this T cell receptor beta chain has only a few counts. Its cognate antigen is unknown. The sequence runs out 3 residues before the end of the CDR3; the remainder is reconstructed from the germline J gene. Data came from immunoSEQ multiplex PCR; TCRdb stores just in-frame clones and leaves some out. This sample comprises 50,000 to 70,000 clones, none seen once only. This specimen belongs to a study of T cell clonality in common variable immunodeficiency. CDR3 length equals 14 residues. The germline V and J ends were trimmed by 2 bases and 1 base, with 8 bases remaining between them. The germline V gene encodes CDR1 SEHNR and CDR2 FQNEAQ (reference sequence). Study results and limitations: TCRbeta clonality was increased in CVID versus healthy controls. Fewer TCRbeta clones were shared among CVID subjects than controls.

The sequence was collected from a person between 18 and 75 years old in good health. The sequenced sample consisted of peripheral blood mononuclear cells. The rearrangement uses TRBV7-9 and TRBJ1-1, with D maybe TRBD1 (5 bases). The covered CDR3 bases are TGTGCCAGCAGCTTAATGGGGGGGAACACTGAA. This sequence encodes CASSLMGGNTE. The entire CDR3 reads CASSLMGGNTEAFF.